This TCR beta chain was captured in a study of regulatory T cells in long-lasting Graves disease. Broader study findings: Repertoires from persistent disease leaned toward TRBV28, TRBJ1-2 and TRBJ2-5.

Arm-PCR with iRepertoire HTBI primers amplified the CDR3 regions for these TCR beta libraries. TCRdb used MiXCR to reprocess the multiplex PCR reads, holding one entry per CDR3 protein. In the table there are some 450,000 distinct CDR3 sequences, around 24% of which are singletons. The CDR3 length is 15 residues. Germline CDR1 reads DFQATT; CDR2 reads SNEGSKA (reference sequence). The trim removed 6 bases at V and 3 bases at J, leaving 13 bases unmatched. The time point is: persistent/refractory GD, antithyroid drugs over 5 years with positive TRAb. Generation of the TCR library employed RNA extracted from PBMCs. With respect to this clonotype: Antigen specificity is unknown.

This specimen consisted of peripheral blood mononuclear cells (PBMCs), obtained when the disease was refractory, from a patient treated with antithyroid drugs. The origin of this receptor is a female donor with Graves disease. The gene calls are TRBV20-1 and TRBJ2-7; 8 bases fit TRBD2. CDR3 nucleotides: TGCAGTGCCCAAGCACGGGAGGGCCTTTTCTACGAGCAGTACTTC. Its translation: CSAQAREGLFYEQYF.